This T cell receptor (beta chain) was sequenced for a study of blood T cell repertoires in COVID-19. Per germline, CDR1 MGHRA and CDR2 YSYEKL. The V and J ends lost 4 bases and 6 bases respectively, with 20 bases between them. CDR3 size: 16 residues. Researchers sorted participants into cohorts using their self-reported clinical history. Profiled with immunoSEQ multiplex PCR; TCRdb holds only in-frame clones, not every one. The sample shows 450,000 to 600,000 clones, about 90% of them seen only once. The clonotype comes from a woman aged 18-35 years who had recovered from COVID-19. What was sequenced was PBMCs or T cells enriched from blood (not recorded which). The chain employs TRBV4-1 and TRBJ2-3; weak D call: TRBD2 (5 bases). CDR3 DNA sequence: TGCGCCAGCAGCCGCCTGAAGTCGTGGGGAGAGGATACGCAGTATTTT. This gives the protein CASSRLKSWGEDTQYF.